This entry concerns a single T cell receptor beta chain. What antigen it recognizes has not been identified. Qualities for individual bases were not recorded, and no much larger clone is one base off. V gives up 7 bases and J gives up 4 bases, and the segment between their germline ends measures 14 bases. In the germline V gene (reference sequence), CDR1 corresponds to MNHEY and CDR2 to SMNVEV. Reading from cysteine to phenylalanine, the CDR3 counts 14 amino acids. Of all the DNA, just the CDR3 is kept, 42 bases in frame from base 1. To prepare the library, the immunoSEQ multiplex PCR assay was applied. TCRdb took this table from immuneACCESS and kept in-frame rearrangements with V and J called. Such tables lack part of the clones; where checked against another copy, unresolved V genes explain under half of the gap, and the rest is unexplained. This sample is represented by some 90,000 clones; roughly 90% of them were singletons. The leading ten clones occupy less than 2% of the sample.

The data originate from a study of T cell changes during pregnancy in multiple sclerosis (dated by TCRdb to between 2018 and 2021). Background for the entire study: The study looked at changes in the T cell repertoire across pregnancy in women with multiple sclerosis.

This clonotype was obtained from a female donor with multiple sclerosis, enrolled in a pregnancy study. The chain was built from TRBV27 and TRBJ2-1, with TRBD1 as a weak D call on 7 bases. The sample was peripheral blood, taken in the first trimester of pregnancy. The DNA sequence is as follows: TGTGCCAGCACGTGGCAGGGGGGTTACAATGAGCAGTTCTTC. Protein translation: CASTWQGGYNEQFF.